A selection of T cell receptor beta chains follows, all from one sample in a study of shared clonotypes between healthy human individuals. Some clones are missing from TCRdb's copy, which holds only in-frame ones; the method was immunoSEQ multiplex PCR. Here the sample spans approximately 940,000 clones, around 80% being singletons. Sequenced material: memory CD4+ T cells sorted from blood. These receptors were collected from a man aged 18 to 29 in good health. The CDR3 runs from the conserved cysteine through the conserved F or W. Each record gives: CDR3 protein, clone size, J gene, V gene. Not every row has a clone size; where given, it reads once, few, many or a size class.

CDR3: CASSIMETGRETQYF; size: few; J: TRBJ2-5; V: TRBV19
CDR3: CASTTLATGFNYGYTF; size: .; J: TRBJ1-2; V: TRBV27
CDR3: CATSRSGINTVF; size: .; J: TRBJ2-1; V: TRBV15
CDR3: CASSIYGETQYF; size: many; J: TRBJ2-5; V: TRBV25-1
CDR3: CASSPPSGTSGAYEQYF; size: .; J: TRBJ2-7; V: TRBV18
CDR3: CASSPSDRGLSYEQYF; size: .; J: TRBJ2-7; V: TRBV7-7
CDR3: CASSPRGGDSSYNEQFF; size: .; J: TRBJ2-1; V: TRBV5-1
CDR3: CASSGGSGSNQPQHF; size: .; J: TRBJ1-5; V: TRBV25-1
CDR3: CASSFDRDSGSPLHF; size: .; J: TRBJ1-6; V: TRBV5-1
CDR3: CATRLRLAGGRETQYF; size: .; J: TRBJ2-5; V: TRBV15
CDR3: CASSPRSRAGELFF; size: .; J: TRBJ2-2; V: TRBV11-2
CDR3: CAWSTLAGVPGELFF; size: few; J: TRBJ2-2; V: TRBV30
CDR3: CASSAYSGGVNSNQPQHF; size: once; J: TRBJ1-5; V: TRBV2
CDR3: CASSLRPGGEQFF; size: .; J: TRBJ2-1; V: TRBV7-2
CDR3: CASRSETYEQYF; size: .; J: TRBJ2-7; V: TRBV7-9
CDR3: CASSPQTGGYGYTF; size: .; J: TRBJ1-2; V: TRBV5-1
CDR3: CSVDRNTEAFF; size: .; J: TRBJ1-1; V: TRBV29-1
CDR3: CASSPRQRYEQYF; size: .; J: TRBJ2-7; V: TRBV18
CDR3: CASSPGQGRYNEQFF; size: .; J: TRBJ2-1; V: TRBV7-8
CDR3: CASSPPGRGFYTF; size: .; J: TRBJ1-2; V: TRBV6-6
CDR3: CASSAGLAGSYEQYF; size: .; J: TRBJ2-7; V: TRBV5-1
CDR3: CATSTGYQETQYF; size: .; J: TRBJ2-5; V: TRBV15
CDR3: CASSPSRVGVAKLFF; size: .; J: TRBJ1-4; V: TRBV28
CDR3: CASSSEGNYGYTF; size: .; J: TRBJ1-2; V: TRBV5-1
CDR3: CAWSERGRFYTF; size: .; J: TRBJ1-2; V: TRBV30
CDR3: CASSFRGQGVDEQYF; size: .; J: TRBJ2-7; V: TRBV7-2
CDR3: CASSPDSFRDEQYF; size: .; J: TRBJ2-7; V: TRBV19
CDR3: CSVELGGYGYTF; size: .; J: TRBJ1-2; V: TRBV29-1
CDR3: CASSFEIGTTGNTIYF; size: .; J: TRBJ1-3; V: TRBV5-1
CDR3: CASSQQGADGYTF; size: .; J: TRBJ1-2; V: TRBV5-6
CDR3: CASSSGGLSYTF; size: few; J: TRBJ1-2; V: TRBV18
CDR3: CASSEGQGRKLFF; size: few; J: TRBJ1-4; V: TRBV2
CDR3: CASSLTENTEAFF; size: .; J: TRBJ1-1; V: TRBV2
CDR3: CASSLNGLLNTEAFF; size: .; J: TRBJ1-1; V: TRBV6-5
CDR3: CASSLGASGSKETQYF; size: .; J: TRBJ2-5; V: TRBV5-4
CDR3: CASSQGAGQPQHF; size: few; J: TRBJ1-5; V: TRBV7-9
CDR3: CASSRDRGLSYGYTF; size: .; J: TRBJ1-2; V: TRBV5-1
CDR3: CASSTRDRGTGELFF; size: .; J: TRBJ2-2; V: TRBV5-1
CDR3: CASSLNRGDIQYF; size: .; J: TRBJ2-4; V: TRBV5-1
CDR3: CASSLGRGSNQPQHF; size: .; J: TRBJ1-5; V: TRBV13